This is a list of T cell receptor beta chains from one sample in a study of blood T cell repertoires in COVID-19. Sequencing used immunoSEQ multiplex PCR; TCRdb keeps in-frame clones, though not all of them. The sample has fewer than 110,000 clones; 80% to 90% are singletons. The sample consisted of peripheral blood. The receptors originated from a human donor in a cohort sampled during active COVID-19. Each CDR3 is given with its conserved first and last residue. The D gene is left open where the match is weak. Clone size appears in some rows only: once, few, many, or a class for an expanded clone.

CDR3,DNA,length,V,J,size,D
CASSGPSGRAANEQFF,TGTGCCAGTAGTGGACCTAGCGGGAGGGCCGCCAATGAGCAGTTCTTC,16,TRBV19,TRBJ2-1,NA,TRBD2
CASSFDREQEKLFF,TGTGCCAGCAGCTTCGACAGGGAACAGGAAAAACTGTTTTTT,14,TRBV7-8,TRBJ1-4,NA,TRBD1
CASSLGPTDTQYF,TGTGCCAGCAGCTTAGGGCCCACAGATACGCAGTATTTT,13,TRBV7-9,TRBJ2-3,NA,NA
CASSLGSGGNQPQHF,TGTGCCAGCAGCTTAGGGTCGGGGGGCAATCAGCCCCAGCATTTT,15,TRBV7-2,TRBJ1-5,NA,NA
CASSIVVAHPQPQHF,TGTGCCAGTAGTATAGTGGTTGCGCACCCCCAGCCCCAGCATTTT,15,TRBV19,TRBJ1-5,few,NA
CASSLDTGIEQYF,TGTGCCAGCAGCTTAGATACAGGTATCGAGCAGTACTTC,13,TRBV7-7,TRBJ2-7,NA,NA
CASSKALWEQGANNQPQHF,TGTGCCAGCAGCAAAGCGCTTTGGGAACAGGGGGCAAACAATCAGCCCCAGCATTTT,19,TRBV21-1,TRBJ1-5,once,NA
CASSYTMTGTQKTDTQYF,TGTGCCAGCAGTTACACTATGACCGGGACTCAAAAAACAGATACGCAGTATTTT,18,TRBV6-2/TRBV6-3,TRBJ2-3,once,NA
CASSGAGSNTEAFF,TGCGCCAGCAGTGGGGCGGGCTCGAACACTGAAGCTTTCTTT,14,TRBV10-2,TRBJ1-1,once,NA
CSVVEGGETQYF,TGCAGCGTAGTGGAGGGGGGGGAGACCCAGTACTTC,12,TRBV29-1,TRBJ2-5,NA,NA
CASSESAGGLYEQYF,TGCGCCAGCAGTGAGTCGGCGGGGGGGCTCTACGAGCAGTACTTC,15,TRBV10-1,TRBJ2-7,NA,TRBD2
CASSPRDYRSTSTDTQYF,TGCGCCAGCAGCCCTCGGGACTACCGCTCCACTAGCACAGATACGCAGTATTTT,18,TRBV4-3,TRBJ2-3,once,TRBD2
CASSFNAGGRTDTQYF,TGCGCCAGCAGCTTTAACGCGGGAGGGCGCACAGATACGCAGTATTTT,16,TRBV5-1,TRBJ2-3,NA,TRBD2
CASSQGRNSDEQYF,TGTGCCAGCAGCCAAGGGAGGAATTCGGACGAGCAGTACTTC,14,TRBV3-1/TRBV3-2,TRBJ2-7,NA,NA
CASSLITEDTQYF,TGCGCCAGCAGCTTGATAACAGAAGATACGCAGTATTTT,13,TRBV5-1,TRBJ2-3,NA,NA
CASSPRARGTTDTQYF,TGTGCCAGCAGTCCCCGTGCACGGGGAACAACAGATACGCAGTATTTT,16,TRBV27,TRBJ2-3,NA,NA
CASLLRDGVENEQFF,TGCGCCAGCCTCCTCAGGGATGGGGTTGAAAATGAGCAGTTCTTC,15,TRBV5-1,TRBJ2-1,NA,NA
CASSFSGGGDGYTF,TGTGCCAGCAGCTTTTCAGGGGGAGGAGATGGCTACACCTTC,14,TRBV11-2,TRBJ1-2,NA,TRBD1
CASSPWDRGTDTQYF,TGTGCCAGCTCACCTTGGGACAGGGGCACAGATACGCAGTATTTT,15,TRBV18,TRBJ2-3,NA,TRBD1
CASKFGGEQYF,TGTGCCAGCAAGTTTGGCGGGGAGCAGTACTTC,11,TRBV27,TRBJ2-7,NA,NA
CASSSTGTGTNEKLFF,TGTGCCAGCAGTTCGACAGGGACCGGAACTAATGAAAAACTGTTTTTT,16,TRBV28,TRBJ1-4,NA,TRBD1
CASSLPGQITYEQYF,TGTGCCAGCAGTTTACCGGGACAGATCACCTACGAGCAGTACTTC,15,TRBV28,TRBJ2-7,NA,TRBD1
CASSLDLTTGTRGYTF,TGCGCCAGCAGCTTGGACCTGACGACAGGGACTCGAGGCTACACCTTC,16,TRBV5-1,TRBJ1-2,NA,TRBD1
CASSPAQGLAGELFF,TGTGCCAGCAGCCCGGCACAGGGTTTAGCCGGGGAGCTGTTTTTT,15,TRBV5-4,TRBJ2-2,many,NA
CASSRRDSNTGELFF,TGCGCCAGCAGCCGACGGGACAGCAACACCGGGGAGCTGTTTTTT,15,TRBV4-1,TRBJ2-2,NA,TRBD1
CASSTRGWDEQYF,TGTGCCAGCAGTACCCGGGGTTGGGACGAGCAGTACTTC,13,TRBV6-5,TRBJ2-7,NA,NA
CASSPSGLGVAYNEQFF,TGTGCCAGCTCACCAAGCGGACTAGGTGTAGCCTACAATGAGCAGTTCTTC,17,TRBV18,TRBJ2-1,NA,TRBD2
CASSQAPGTEIYGYTF,TGCGCCAGCAGCCAAGCCCCAGGGACAGAGATCTATGGCTACACCTTC,16,TRBV4-1,TRBJ1-2,NA,TRBD1
CASSPGGSGDYGYTF,TGCGCCAGCAGCCCCGGAGGGTCCGGGGACTATGGCTACACCTTC,15,TRBV5-1,TRBJ1-2,NA,NA
CASSFLAVEQYF,TGTGCCAGCAGTTTTCTGGCCGTCGAGCAGTACTTC,12,TRBV12-3/TRBV12-4,TRBJ2-7,NA,NA
CATSGGTSGYNEQFF,TGTGCCACCAGCGGCGGGACTAGCGGTTACAATGAGCAGTTCTTC,15,TRBV15,TRBJ2-1,NA,TRBD2
CASSLEWGGAPDTQYF,TGTGCCAGCAGCTTAGAATGGGGCGGGGCGCCGGATACGCAGTATTTT,16,TRBV7-2,TRBJ2-3,few,NA
CASSLGRAGTDTQYF,TGCGCCAGCAGCCTTGGGAGGGCGGGCACAGATACGCAGTATTTT,15,TRBV5-1,TRBJ2-3,NA,TRBD2
CASSRGTSPEAFF,TGCGCCAGCAGCCGAGGGACATCGCCTGAAGCTTTCTTT,13,TRBV5-1,TRBJ1-1,NA,NA
CASSKVGREGAGANVLTF,TGTGCCAGCAGCAAAGTGGGGCGAGAGGGGGCAGGGGCCAACGTCCTGACTTTC,18,TRBV21-1,TRBJ2-6,NA,NA
CASSVDPGRGSQSGANVLTF,TGTGCCAGCAGCGTAGATCCCGGGAGGGGGAGTCAAAGTGGGGCCAACGTCCTGACTTTC,20,TRBV9,TRBJ2-6,once,TRBD2
CASSYSSYGYTF,TGTGCCAGCAGTTATTCGTCCTATGGCTACACCTTC,12,TRBV6-5,TRBJ1-2,once,NA
CASSLGRVTYIGVGQETQYF,TGCGCCAGCAGCTTGGGTCGAGTGACCTACATCGGGGTGGGCCAAGAGACCCAGTACTTC,20,TRBV5-1,TRBJ2-5,NA,NA
CASSLFGEDGYTF,TGTGCCAGCAGCTTATTTGGGGAGGATGGCTACACCTTC,13,TRBV11-2,TRBJ1-2,NA,NA
CASSVSGGAHEQFF,TGTGCCAGCAGCGTTAGCGGGGGGGCTCATGAGCAGTTCTTC,14,TRBV9,TRBJ2-1,NA,TRBD2
CASSLRGLASGSSYEQYF,TGTGCCAGCAGTTTAAGGGGGCTGGCTAGCGGGAGTTCCTACGAGCAGTACTTC,18,TRBV27,TRBJ2-7,NA,TRBD2
CASSQGVTGVTRITEAFF,TGCGCCAGCAGCCAAGGGGTGACAGGGGTTACGAGGATTACTGAAGCTTTCTTT,18,TRBV4-1,TRBJ1-1,NA,TRBD1
CASSSGGGNTIYF,TGCGCCAGCAGCTCCGGGGGGGGAAACACCATATATTTT,13,TRBV5-1,TRBJ1-3,NA,NA
CASSQGGLAGFQETQYF,TGCGCCAGCAGCCAAGGGGGACTAGCGGGGTTCCAAGAGACCCAGTACTTC,17,TRBV4-1,TRBJ2-5,NA,TRBD2
CASSRLRGTHEQYF,TGTGCCAGCTCTCGTTTGCGGGGTACCCACGAGCAGTACTTC,14,TRBV11-2,TRBJ2-7,NA,NA
CASSVGGSGPSYEQYF,TGTGCCAGCAGCGTAGGTGGTAGCGGGCCATCCTACGAGCAGTACTTC,16,TRBV9,TRBJ2-7,NA,TRBD2
CASRKGGSNEKLFF,TGTGCCAGCAGAAAGGGAGGGTCGAATGAAAAACTGTTTTTT,14,TRBV28,TRBJ1-4,NA,NA
CASSPEGRGRANTEAFF,TGTGCCAGCAGCCCTGAGGGCAGGGGGCGCGCGAACACTGAAGCTTTCTTT,17,TRBV9,TRBJ1-1,NA,TRBD1
CASFEGFGPHVLTF,TGTGCCAGTTTCGAGGGTTTTGGTCCCCACGTCCTGACTTTC,14,TRBV19,TRBJ2-6,NA,NA
CASTRWSGRGADTQYF,TGTGCCAGCACTCGCTGGAGCGGGAGAGGAGCAGATACGCAGTATTTT,16,TRBV28,TRBJ2-3,once,TRBD2
CASSLGRVQPQHF,TGTGCCAGCAGTTTGGGGAGGGTTCAGCCCCAGCATTTT,13,TRBV12-3/TRBV12-4,TRBJ1-5,NA,NA
CASSYLGLTNQPQHF,TGTGCCAGCAGTTACTTGGGACTCACGAATCAGCCCCAGCATTTT,15,TRBV6-2/TRBV6-3,TRBJ1-5,NA,NA
CASSPRWGVQETQYF,TGTGCCAGCAGCCCTCGGTGGGGGGTCCAAGAGACCCAGTACTTC,15,TRBV7-2,TRBJ2-5,NA,NA
CASVASSYEQYF,TGTGCCAGCGTCGCCAGCTCCTACGAGCAGTACTTC,12,TRBV7-9,TRBJ2-7,NA,NA
CASSLAWTGGEVYGYTF,TGTGCCAGCAGCTTAGCTTGGACAGGCGGGGAGGTCTATGGCTACACCTTC,17,TRBV7-9,TRBJ1-2,once,TRBD1
CASSLSSAAYNEQFF,TGCGCCAGCAGCTTGAGCTCTGCCGCCTACAATGAGCAGTTCTTC,15,TRBV5-1,TRBJ2-1,NA,NA
CASNRKGTDTQYF,TGTGCCAGCAACAGAAAAGGAACAGATACGCAGTATTTT,13,TRBV2,TRBJ2-3,NA,NA